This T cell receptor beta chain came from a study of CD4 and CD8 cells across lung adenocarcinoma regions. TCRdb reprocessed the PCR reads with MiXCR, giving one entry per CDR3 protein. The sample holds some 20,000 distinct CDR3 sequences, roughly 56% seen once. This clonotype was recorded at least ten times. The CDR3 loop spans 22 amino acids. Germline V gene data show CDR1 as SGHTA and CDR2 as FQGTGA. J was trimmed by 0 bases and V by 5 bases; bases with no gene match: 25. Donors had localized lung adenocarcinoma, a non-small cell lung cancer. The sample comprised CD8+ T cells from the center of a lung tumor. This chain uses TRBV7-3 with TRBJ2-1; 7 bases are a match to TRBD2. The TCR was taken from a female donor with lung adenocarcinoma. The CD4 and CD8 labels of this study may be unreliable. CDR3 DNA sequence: TGTGCCAGCAGCCCCTTAGCCGCGCGGGCCCAACGAGGCGGGAGCTCCTACAATGAGCAGTTCTTC. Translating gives CASSPLAARAQRGGSSYNEQFF. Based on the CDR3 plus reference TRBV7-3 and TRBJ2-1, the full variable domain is GAGVSQTPSNKVTEKGKYVELRCDPISGHTALYWYRQSLGQGPEFLIYFQGTGAADDSGLPNDRFFAVRPEGSVSTLKIQRTERGDSAVYLCASSPLAARAQRGGSSYNEQFFGPGTRLTVL.